This T cell receptor (beta chain) originates from a study of T cells in Graves' hyperthyroidism and ophthalmopathy. Study results and caveats: Patients with ophthalmopathy were separated from those with stable hyperthyroidism by a 13 V-J model.

There are a few counts of this clonotype. Its antigen is still unknown. Unmatched junction bases numbered 7, after V lost 3 bases and J lost 10 bases. The CDR3 totals 15 residues. Germline V gene sequence: CDR1 SGHVS, CDR2 FQNEAQ. RNA transcripts yielded amplified TCR beta CDR3 regions. Primed by the HTBI set, a first-round RT-PCR was run on the TCR CDR3. One entry per CDR3 protein results from TCRdb running MiXCR on the multiplex PCR reads. The sample lists hundreds of thousands of distinct CDR3 sequences; over 13% were seen once. This TCR was recovered from a man aged 45-60 years with Graves' ophthalmopathy. The sequenced sample was blood. The V call is TRBV7-8, the J call TRBJ2-1; 12 nucleotides agree with TRBD2. DNA for the CDR3: TGTGCCAGCAGCTTCGCCGGGACTAGCGGGCCAGAGCAGTTCTTC. It is translated as CASSFAGTSGPEQFF.